This T cell receptor (beta chain) appears in the sequencing data of a study of blood T cell repertoires in COVID-19 (TCRdb year 2020). Study-level background: Collaborator samples came from the United States, Italy and Spain and covered acute and convalescent phases of COVID-19. The material from the prospective study consisted of cDNA or gDNA derived from T cells, B-cell-depleted T cells, or PBMCs. The samples were drawn from two sources: the first 160 participants of the ongoing ImmuneRACE study, and 1,000 to 1,500 subjects contributed by 6 global collaborators. Nearly every sample came with metadata listing a de-identified subject ID, COVID-19 status, age in years and sex. The repertoires were released in a freely available public database meant as a resource for research on the immune response to SARS-CoV-2. Where available, HLA class I and class II types were taken from metadata supplied by the sample provider and were not determined by assay-based typing. Subjects who had been exposed to COVID-19, were actively infected with it, or had recovered from it provided the deeply sampled blood TCRbeta repertoires that made up the dataset.

Whole blood was collected in K2EDTA tubes by collaborating institutions according to the institutions' own protocols. Collaborator samples were shipped for TCRbeta analysis as frozen whole blood, isolated PBMCs, or DNA extracted from either sample type. On the study overall, not on this receptor specifically: How much clinical and demographic metadata was included differed by source and by participant, and the metadata was provided uncurated.

As to this clone: There is no known antigen for this receptor. No base qualities exist here, and no much larger clone lies one base off it.

Based on the germline V gene, the CDR1 and CDR2 sequences are MDHEN and SYDVKM. Reading from cysteine to phenylalanine, the CDR3 counts 14 amino acids. The kept DNA is CDR3 alone, 42 bases in frame from the first base. Trimming takes 1 base from V and 1 base from J, and the germline ends sit 7 bases apart. TCRbeta CDR3 regions were amplified from genomic DNA by means of the immunoSEQ Assay, a bias-controlled multiplex PCR. For the original study's pipeline: The number of nucleated cells in each sample was estimated from the amplification of reference gene primers within the assay. To quantify the absolute abundance of each unique TCRbeta CDR3 rearrangement, sequence reads were collapsed and filtered. Productive Simpson clonality was computed per sample as the square root of Simpson's diversity index over productive rearrangements. In its TCRdb copy, this immuneACCESS table keeps in-frame sequences only and misses some clones. Where compared with another copy, unresolved V genes explain less than half of these, and the others have no known cause. V, J and clone size reflect that table, while D and trimming were determined from the DNA. The sample has under 75,000 clones on record, over 80% of them singletons. About 2.3% of the sample rests with the top ten.

The chain links TRBV28 with TRBJ2-5, with the D segment identity uncertain. This TCR was recovered from a human donor in a cohort sampled during active COVID-19. The source material was peripheral blood. The CDR3: CASSLYQVQETQYF. The nucleotides read TGTGCCAGCAGTTTATACCAGGTCCAAGAGACCCAGTACTTC.